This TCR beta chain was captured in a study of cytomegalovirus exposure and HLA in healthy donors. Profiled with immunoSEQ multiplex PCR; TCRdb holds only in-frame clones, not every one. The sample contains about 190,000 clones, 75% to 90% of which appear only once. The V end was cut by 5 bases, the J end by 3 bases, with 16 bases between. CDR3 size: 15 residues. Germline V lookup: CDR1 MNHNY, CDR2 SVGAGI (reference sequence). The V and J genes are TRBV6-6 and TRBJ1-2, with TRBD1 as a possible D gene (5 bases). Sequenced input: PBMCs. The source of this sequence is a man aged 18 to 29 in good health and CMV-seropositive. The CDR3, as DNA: TGTGCCAGCAGTCAAGACAGACCGGCAGACTATGGCTACACCTTC. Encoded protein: CASSQDRPADYGYTF.